This is a list of T cell receptor beta chains from one sample in a study of vaccination and CD4 T cells after COVID-19. These TCRs' antigens remain unknown. TCRdb reprocessed the PCR reads via MiXCR and lists one record per CDR3 protein. The profile shows 11,000 to 15,000 distinct CDR3 sequences, approximately 30% of them singletons. Sequenced material: CD4+ T cells from blood, cultured in vitro, taken after SARS-CoV-2 vaccination. Receptors were obtained from a human donor who had recovered from COVID-19. Each CDR3 is given with its conserved first and last residue. The order of the fields is J gene, D gene, V gene, clone size, CDR3 DNA, CDR3 protein. A D gene is named only where the DNA matches it firmly. The size entry is marked missing in some rows and otherwise reads once, few, many or a size class.

TRBJ2-1 TRBD2 TRBV20-1 . TGCAGTGCTAGAGATCCCCGAACTAGCGGGAACAATGAGCAGTTCTTC CSARDPRTSGNNEQFF
TRBJ2-7 TRBD2 TRBV20-1 . TGCAGTGCACCACCGGGGGGTTGCTCCTACGAGCAGTACTTC CSAPPGGCSYEQYF
TRBJ2-1 TRBD2 TRBV19 . TGTGCCAGTAGTGCGCTAGCGGGATTCCATGAGCAGTTCTTC CASSALAGFHEQFF
TRBJ2-7 . TRBV7-8 few TGTGCCGCTGGTTTTATCGAGCAGTACTTC CAAGFIEQYF
TRBJ1-1 . TRBV20-1 few TGCAGTGCTAGAGTCGGCACAGGGAGAGGGACTGAAGCTTTCTTT CSARVGTGRGTEAFF
TRBJ2-5 TRBD2 TRBV6-1 . TGTGCCAGCAGGGGAGGGTCTTGGGAGACCCAGTACTTC CASRGGSWETQYF
TRBJ2-3 . TRBV28 . TGTGCCAGCAGTTTACCCGGGACTAGCACAGATACGCAGTATTTT CASSLPGTSTDTQYF
TRBJ2-5 . TRBV12-3/TRBV12-4 . TGTCCAGGGCGGCTCCAAGAGACCCAGTACTTC CPGRLQETQYF
TRBJ1-5 . TRBV30 . TGTGCCTGGAGCCTAAACCATGAAGGCAATCAGCCCCAGCATTTT CAWSLNHEGNQPQHF
TRBJ1-2 TRBD1 TRBV20-1 few TGCAGTGCCCAAGCTCAGGGGGGTTTTGGCTACACCTTC CSAQAQGGFGYTF
TRBJ1-4 TRBD1 TRBV19 few TGTGCCAGTAGTTTCAACACAGGGGGAAGTGAAAAACTGTTTTTT CASSFNTGGSEKLFF
TRBJ1-5 . TRBV6-2/TRBV6-3 . TGTGCCAGCAGTTATTTACAGGGACATCAGCCCCAGCATTTT CASSYLQGHQPQHF
TRBJ1-5 . TRBV2 . TGTGCCAGCAGTGGGGCAGTTAGCAATCAGCCCCAGCATTTT CASSGAVSNQPQHF
TRBJ2-5 TRBD2 TRBV27 once TGTGCCAGCAGTTTAAAAGGTAGCGGGAGGGCCGTCTTTCAAGAGACCCAGTACTTC CASSLKGSGRAVFQETQYF
TRBJ1-2 TRBD1 TRBV7-6 . TGTGCCAGCAGCTTAGGAACAGGGGGCGCGGCCGGGGGCTACACCTTC CASSLGTGGAAGGYTF
TRBJ1-6 . TRBV7-2 . TGTGCCAGCAGCTTAGGGCCTTTTAATTCACCCCTCCACTTT CASSLGPFNSPLHF
TRBJ2-2 . TRBV20-1 medium-sized TGCAGTGCCACATCGGGACATTCGAACACCGGGGAGCTGTTTTTT CSATSGHSNTGELFF
TRBJ1-6 . TRBV28 few TGTGCCAGCAGTGGGAATAATTCACCCCTCCACTTT CASSGNNSPLHF
TRBJ1-5 . TRBV7-2 . TGTGCCAGCAGCCCGAGGGGGGTACAGATGAATCAGCCCCAGCATTTT CASSPRGVQMNQPQHF
TRBJ1-5 . TRBV7-2 few TGTGCCAGCAGCTTCGACGGGAGAAATCAGCCCCAGCATTTT CASSFDGRNQPQHF
TRBJ1-3 . TRBV6-4 . TGTGCCAGATTCATGAATGGTGTCTTGAACACCATATATTTT CARFMNGVLNTIYF
TRBJ2-4 . TRBV6-1 . TGTGCCAGCAGAGGACTGTCGAAAAACATTCAGTACTTC CASRGLSKNIQYF
TRBJ2-5 . TRBV28 few TGTGCCAGCAGTTTATATGGGGGAGTGGAGACCCAGTACTTC CASSLYGGVETQYF
TRBJ1-5 TRBD1 TRBV4-3 once TGCGCCAGCAGCCAAAGACAGGGGGACCAGCCCCAGCATTTT CASSQRQGDQPQHF
TRBJ1-2 TRBD1 TRBV7-2 few TGTGCCAGCAGCTACAACGGACAGGGTTCCAACGGCTACACCTTC CASSYNGQGSNGYTF
TRBJ2-3 TRBD2 TRBV19 . TGTGCCAGTACACCAGGGTTGGGGACTAGCCGCACAGATACGCAGTATTTT CASTPGLGTSRTDTQYF
TRBJ1-1 . TRBV28 few TGTGCCAGCAGAAGATCGGGGTTCGCTTCCCTCACTGAAGCTTTCTTT CASRRSGFASLTEAFF
TRBJ1-5 TRBD1 TRBV7-6 . TGTGCCAGCAGCCCAAAGCCCGGGACAGGGTTAGATCAGCCCCAGCATTTT CASSPKPGTGLDQPQHF